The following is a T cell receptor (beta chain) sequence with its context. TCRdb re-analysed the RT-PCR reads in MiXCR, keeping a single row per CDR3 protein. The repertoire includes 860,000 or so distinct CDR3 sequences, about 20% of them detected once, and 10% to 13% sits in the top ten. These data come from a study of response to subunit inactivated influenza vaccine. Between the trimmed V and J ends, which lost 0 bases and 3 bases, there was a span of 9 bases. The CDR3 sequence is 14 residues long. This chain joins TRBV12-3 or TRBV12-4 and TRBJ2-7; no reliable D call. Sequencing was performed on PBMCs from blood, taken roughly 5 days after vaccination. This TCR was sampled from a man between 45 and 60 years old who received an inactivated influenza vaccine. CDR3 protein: CASSLAAKHYEQYF. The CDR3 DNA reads TGTGCCAGCAGTTTAGCCGCCAAGCACTACGAGCAGTACTTC.